The 22 T cell receptor beta chains below come from one sample, sequenced in a study of post-analysis software for immune sequencing data. Study-wide findings and caveats: Patients had higher frequencies than controls of five TRBV segments, including TRBV5-6, TRBV5-1 and TRBV20-1.

Carried by the TCR beta cDNA libraries were unique molecular identifiers. TCRdb called the PCR reads again in MiXCR, with one record for every CDR3 protein. The sample includes hundreds of thousands of distinct CDR3 sequences, roughly 30% of them seen just once. No antigen has been identified for these receptors. The sample consisted of blood. Receptors originate from a girl aged 10-17 years with multiple sclerosis.

The chain combines TRBV4-3 with TRBJ2-1; D possibly corresponds to TRBD2 (5 bases). The V end was cut by 1 base, the J end by 5 bases, with 12 bases between. This CDR3 comprises 15 residues. Germline assignment: CDR1 LGHNA and CDR2 YSLEER. The CDR3 coding sequence is TGCGCCAGCAGCCAAGGTCGGGGAATCGACAATGAGCAGTTCTTC. Translating it yields CASSQGRGIDNEQFF.

The chain uses TRBV14 and TRBJ2-3; 10 bases match TRBD1. The germline gives CDR1 SGHDN, CDR2 FVKESK. J lost 4 bases, V lost 4 bases, and 11 bases had no gene match. This CDR3 contains 17 residues. The CDR3 nucleotides read TGTGCCAGCAGCCGACAAGGGGGTGGACAGGGGGCAGATACGCAGTATTTT. This codes for CASSRQGGGQGADTQYF.

This clonotype was recorded many times. The DNA of the CDR3 is TGCAGTGCTAGGCGCCGATACCAAGAGACCCAGTACTTC. Translated: CSARRRYQETQYF. This chain links TRBV20-1 with TRBJ2-5; D is unresolved. Germline V lookup: CDR1 DFQATT, CDR2 SNEGSKA (reference sequence). The CDR3 is 13 amino acids. Trimming removed 3 bases at V and 0 bases at J, with 8 bases between.

This chain links TRBV10-3 with TRBJ2-5; D unresolved. Trimming stripped 4 bases from V and 5 bases from J, with 8 bases between. Germline V CDR1 and CDR2: ENHRY, SYGVKD. The CDR3 covers 12 residues. The CDR3: CAISGPAETQYF. CDR3 DNA sequence: TGTGCCATCAGTGGTCCGGCCGAGACCCAGTACTTC.

This clonotype was counted between two and nine times. V and J are TRBV28 and TRBJ2-7; unclear D gene. The germline gives CDR1 MDHEN, CDR2 SYDVKM. With 5 bases removed from V and 5 bases from J, the gap between germline ends came to 19 bases. This CDR3 has 15 amino acids. CDR3 residues: CASSPLGRVAHEQYF. CDR3 DNA sequence: TGTGCCAGCAGTCCCCTGGGAAGGGTGGCCCACGAGCAGTACTTC.

The sample holds a few counts of this clonotype. V gene TRBV12-3 or TRBV12-4 combines with J gene TRBJ2-1, with no clear D. This CDR3 is 12 amino acids long. Trimming took 3 bases from V and 9 from J, leaving 9 bases between them. This CDR3 is CASSLGVSEQFF. The CDR3 DNA is TGTGCCAGCAGTTTGGGTGTAAGTGAGCAGTTCTTC.

This clonotype was recorded at least ten times. This chain connects TRBV6-5 to TRBJ1-4; D perhaps matches TRBD1 (5 bases). The CDR3 has 15 residues. Trimming left V 5 bases short and J 3 bases short, with 13 bases between. Germline V CDR1 and CDR2: MNHEY, SVGAGI. CDR3 nucleotide sequence: TGTGCCAGCAGTCCTCGGGGCAGAGCTAATGAAAAACTGTTTTTT. Its protein product is CASSPRGRANEKLFF.

A few counts support this clonotype. V is TRBV7-6 and J is TRBJ2-6; no reliable D call. The germline V and J ends were trimmed by 4 bases and 0 bases, with 10 bases remaining between them. The germline CDR1 and CDR2 sequences are SGHVS and FNYEAQ. The CDR3 is 16 amino acids. The CDR3 spells CASSSDGSSGANVLTF. CDR3 coding DNA: TGTGCCAGCAGCTCGGACGGAAGCTCTGGGGCCAACGTCCTGACTTTC. Variable domain in full (rest from reference TRBV7-6 and TRBJ2-6): GAGVSQSPRYKVTKRGQDVALRCDPISGHVSLYWYRQALGQGPEFLTYFNYEAQQDKSGLPNDRFSAERPEGSISTLTIQRTEQRDSAMYRCASSSDGSSGANVLTFGAGSRLTVL.

Many counts were recorded for this clonotype. The chain combines TRBV7-2 with TRBJ1-4, with D unclear. V was pared by 5 bases and J by 8 bases, with 15 bases between. The CDR3 runs to 14 residues. Germline-derived CDR1 and CDR2 are SGHTA and FQGNSA. As DNA, the CDR3 is TGTGCCAGCAGCCCCGGGTCTTTTGGGGAAAAACTGTTTTTT. Protein: CASSPGSFGEKLFF.

In this sample, this clonotype turned up once. The J gene is TRBJ2-7, the V gene TRBV3-1; 7 positions agree with TRBD2. J gave up 0 bases and V 3 bases, and 5 bases lay outside the gene matches. The CDR3 covers 15 residues. In germline, CDR1 is LGHDT, CDR2 YNNKEL (reference sequence). The CDR3 coding sequence is TGTGCCAGCAGCCAGCTAGCGGAGAGCTCCTACGAGCAGTACTTC. It codes for CASSQLAESSYEQYF.

The CDR3 reads CASIQRGARQPQHF. CDR3 nucleotides: TGTGCCAGCATCCAAAGAGGGGCAAGGCAGCCCCAGCATTTT. The V and J genes are TRBV12-3 or TRBV12-4 and TRBJ1-5, with D perhaps matching TRBD1 (5 bases). Trimming left V 7 bases short and J 7 bases short, with 17 bases between. The CDR3 covers 14 residues.

The chain is built from TRBV18 and TRBJ2-7; 13 nucleotides line up with TRBD2. CDR3 length equals 16 residues. V dropped 2 bases and J dropped 5; count of bases not matched to a gene: 6. The germline CDR1 and CDR2 sequences are KGHSH and LQKENI. The CDR3 bases are TGTGCCAGCTCACCAGTAGGGACTAGCGGGAAAGACGAGCAGTACTTC. Encoded protein: CASSPVGTSGKDEQYF.

The chain links TRBV5-1 to TRBJ1-2; TRBD1 might be the D (6 bases). The CDR3 is 13 residues long. V was cut by 4 bases and J by 5 bases, with 12 bases left in between. CDR1 SGHRS and CDR2 YFSETQ come from the germline V gene. CDR3 in DNA: TGCGCCAGCAGCCCAGGGGCGTCGTATGGCTACACCTTC. Its protein is CASSPGASYGYTF.

There are a few counts of this clonotype. The chain is built from TRBV7-9 and TRBJ2-7; D assignment may be TRBD1 or TRBD2 (5 bases each). V shed 5 bases and J shed 3 bases, with 8 bases lying between them. CDR3 size: 12 residues. Germline lookup yields CDR1 SEHNR and CDR2 FQNEAQ (reference sequence). CDR3 residues: CASSRGVYEQYF. Here the CDR3 DNA reads TGTGCCAGCAGCAGGGGAGTCTACGAGCAGTACTTC.

The chain employs TRBV5-8 and TRBJ1-5; 7 nucleotides line up with TRBD1. The CDR3 consists of 16 residues. Germline V gene data show CDR1 as SGHTS and CDR2 as YDEGEE. V shed 4 bases and J 5 bases; nucleotides not matched to a gene: 12. As DNA, the CDR3 is TGTGCCAGCAGCATAAAAACAGGGGTGGTGGATCAGCCCCAGCATTTT. This gives the protein CASSIKTGVVDQPQHF.

This clonotype was counted a few times. The CDR3 protein is CATSEGETSGRNNEQFF. The CDR3 DNA sequence: TGTGCCACCAGTGAGGGGGAGACTAGCGGGAGGAACAATGAGCAGTTCTTC. The V call is TRBV24-1, the J call TRBJ2-1; the match to TRBD2 covers 13 bases. Trimming cost V 4 bases and J 5 bases; bases outside gene matches: 7. Germline CDR1 is KGHDR and CDR2 is SFDVKD. The CDR3 extends over 17 amino acids.

The chain combines TRBV5-1 with TRBJ2-1; possibly TRBD2 for D (5 bases). Trimming left V 3 bases short and J 8 bases short, with 15 bases between. The germline V gene has CDR1 SGHRS and CDR2 YFSETQ. The CDR3 length is 14 residues. In DNA form, the CDR3 reads TGCGCCAGCAGCTGGGCCTTACTAGAAGATGAGCAGTTCTTC. It codes for CASSWALLEDEQFF.

The chain employs TRBV27 and TRBJ1-5, with D possibly TRBD1 on 6 matching bases. The V gene's germline CDR1 is MNHEY and CDR2 SMNVEV (reference sequence). The CDR3 is 15 amino acids. With 7 bases removed from V and 4 bases from J, the gap between germline ends came to 17 bases. The CDR3 sequence: CASTPRGHSNQPQHF. The CDR3 bases are TGTGCCAGCACCCCACGGGGACATTCAAATCAGCCCCAGCATTTT.

The V call is TRBV20-1, the J call TRBJ1-2, with D unclear. CDR3 length: 15 amino acids. Germline lookup yields CDR1 DFQATT and CDR2 SNEGSKA (reference sequence). V gave up 0 bases and J gave up 4 bases, with 15 bases separating them. DNA of the CDR3: TGCAGTGCTAGAGATCCTGCCAGAACGATCTATGGCTACACCTTC. Amino acids: CSARDPARTIYGYTF.

This clonotype was observed a handful of times. The rearrangement uses TRBV24-1 and TRBJ2-1, with TRBD1 as a possible D gene (6 bases). Trimming removed 4 bases at V and 8 bases at J, with 23 bases between. CDR3 length: 17 amino acids. Germline values: CDR1 KGHDR, CDR2 SFDVKD. The CDR3 loop is CATSDGTGTPRADEQFF. CDR3 bases: TGTGCCACCAGTGACGGGACCGGGACACCAAGAGCGGATGAGCAGTTCTTC.

This clonotype was detected only a few times. The V call is TRBV2, the J call TRBJ2-7; weak D call: TRBD1 (5 bases). The germline V gene has CDR1 SNHLY and CDR2 FYNNEI. This CDR3 has 14 amino acids. Trimming removed 2 bases at V and 3 bases at J, with 11 bases between. CDR3 sequence: CASSESRADYEQYF. CDR3 DNA: TGTGCCAGCAGTGAATCCAGGGCCGACTACGAGCAGTACTTC.

This rearrangement joins TRBV20-1 to TRBJ2-3; a possible D gene is TRBD2 (6 bases). CDR3 length: 14 residues. Germline assignment: CDR1 DFQATT and CDR2 SNEGSKA (reference sequence). CDR3 DNA sequence: TGCAGCCCACTACTAGCCGGGCGCACAGATACGCAGTATTTT. Protein product: CSPLLAGRTDTQYF.